The clone carrying this T cell receptor beta chain was seen repeatedly, ten times or more. Antigen unknown. This record comes from a study of Graves' ophthalmopathy and Graves' hyperthyroidism. Amplification of TCR beta CDR3 regions used RNA transcripts. First-round RT-PCR relied on HTBI primers, and a second-round multiplex PCR came next. MiXCR was run by TCRdb on the multiplex PCR reads, yielding one entry per CDR3 protein. The sample includes about 620,000 distinct CDR3 sequences, approximately 22% of them seen just once. Notes on the study in general: Blood shared most expanded thyroid clonotypes above 0.001 frequency.

The evidence that diagnosis relied on was clinical symptoms, serum thyroxine, TRAb, thyroid ultrasound and orbital computed tomography. A volume of 9.5 to 10 ml of fresh peripheral blood supplied the PBMCs. The germline V and J ends were trimmed by 3 bases and 8 bases, with 14 bases remaining between them. The CDR3 length is 15 residues. Germline V gene lookup returns CDR1 MNHNS and CDR2 SASEGT. The specimen was peripheral blood. The chain uses TRBV6-1 and TRBJ1-6; no firm D call. This sequence originates from a woman aged 18-29 years with stable Graves' hyperthyroidism. Some clones in this sample may be carry-over from other donors' samples. The CDR3 nucleotides are TGTGCCAGCAGTGAGGGCGGTTCGGGGTATTCACCCCTCCACTTT. It translates to CASSEGGSGYSPLHF.